The table lists the clone carrying this T cell receptor (beta chain) with a few counts. The length of the CDR3 is 15 residues. Trimming removed 2 bases from V and 5 bases from J, with 12 bases in between. The germline CDR1 and CDR2 sequences are LGHDT and YNNKEL (reference sequence). TCRdb reprocessed the RT-PCR reads with MiXCR, giving one entry per CDR3 protein. The table has about 700,000 distinct CDR3 sequences, around 14% seen once; the top ten hold roughly 3.9%. This receptor was obtained from a female donor in good health, serving as a healthy control. The chain links TRBV3-1 to TRBJ2-2; tentatively, D is TRBD1 (6 bases). Sequencing was carried out using memory CD4+ T cells from blood. The CDR3 here is CASSQLPGDTGELFF. The CDR3 nucleotides are TGTGCCAGCAGCCAACTACCAGGGGATACCGGGGAGCTGTTTTTT.